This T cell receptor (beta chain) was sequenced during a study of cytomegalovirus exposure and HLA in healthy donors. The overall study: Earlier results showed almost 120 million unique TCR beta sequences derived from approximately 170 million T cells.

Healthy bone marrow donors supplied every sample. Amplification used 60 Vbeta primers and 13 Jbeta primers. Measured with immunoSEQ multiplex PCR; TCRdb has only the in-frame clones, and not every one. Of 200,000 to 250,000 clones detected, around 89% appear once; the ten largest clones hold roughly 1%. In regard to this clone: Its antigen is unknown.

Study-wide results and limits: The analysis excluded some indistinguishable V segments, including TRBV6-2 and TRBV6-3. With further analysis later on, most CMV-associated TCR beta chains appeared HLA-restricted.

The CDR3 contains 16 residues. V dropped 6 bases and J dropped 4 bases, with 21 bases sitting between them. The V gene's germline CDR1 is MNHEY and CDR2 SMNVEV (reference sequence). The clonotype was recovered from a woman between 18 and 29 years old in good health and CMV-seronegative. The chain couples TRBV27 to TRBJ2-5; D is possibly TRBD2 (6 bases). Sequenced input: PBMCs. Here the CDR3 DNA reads TGTGCCAGCAGGCAAGGAGGAGGGGTGTTAGGAGAGACCCAGTACTTC. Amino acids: CASRQGGGVLGETQYF.